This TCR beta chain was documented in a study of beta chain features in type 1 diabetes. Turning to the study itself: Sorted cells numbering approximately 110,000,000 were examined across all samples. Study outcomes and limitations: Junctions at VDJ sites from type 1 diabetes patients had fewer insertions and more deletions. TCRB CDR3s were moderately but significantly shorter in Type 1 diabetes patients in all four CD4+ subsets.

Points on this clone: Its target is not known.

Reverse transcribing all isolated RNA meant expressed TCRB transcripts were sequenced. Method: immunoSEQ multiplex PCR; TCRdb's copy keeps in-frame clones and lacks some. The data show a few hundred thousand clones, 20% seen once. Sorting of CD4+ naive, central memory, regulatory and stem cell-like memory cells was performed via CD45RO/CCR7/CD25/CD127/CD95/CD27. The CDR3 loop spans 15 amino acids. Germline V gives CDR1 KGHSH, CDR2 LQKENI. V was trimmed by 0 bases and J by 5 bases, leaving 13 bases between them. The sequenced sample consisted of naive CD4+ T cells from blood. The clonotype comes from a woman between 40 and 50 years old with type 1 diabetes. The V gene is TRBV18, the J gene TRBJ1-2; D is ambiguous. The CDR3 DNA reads TGTGCCAGCTCACCACCGTATCCCTTTACTTATGGCTACACCTTC. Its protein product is CASSPPYPFTYGYTF. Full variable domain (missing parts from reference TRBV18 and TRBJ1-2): NAGVMQNPRHLVRRRGQEARLRCSPMKGHSHVYWYRQLPEEGLKFMVYLQKENIIDESGMPKERFSAEFPKEGPSILRIQQVVRGDSAAYFCASSPPYPFTYGYTFGSGTRLTVV.